Listed below are T cell receptor beta chains from one sample, sequenced in a study of blood T cell repertoires in COVID-19. Assay used: immunoSEQ multiplex PCR; TCRdb lists only in-frame clones, some missing. Altogether roughly 70,000 clones are present, 89% being singletons, with the ten largest covering about 9.1%. The sample was peripheral blood. These receptors were taken from a man aged 80 or over with acute or convalescent COVID-19. Both conserved end residues are part of each CDR3. D genes are given only for firm matches. Clone size is not always given. Where it is, it says once, few, many or a class for expanded clones.

V gene,D gene,clone size,J gene,CDR3 DNA,CDR3 protein
TRBV7-3,TRBD1,.,TRBJ2-4,TGTGCCAGCAGTCCCGGGACAGGGGAAGGGAGGAAGTACTTC,CASSPGTGEGRKYF
TRBV25-1,.,.,TRBJ2-7,TGTGCCAGCAGTGGTCTCGGGGGAGGCGAGCAGTACTTC,CASSGLGGGEQYF
TRBV19,TRBD1,.,TRBJ1-5,TGTGCCAGTAGTGTACAGGGGGCAGGGCCCCAGCATTTT,CASSVQGAGPQHF
TRBV11-2,.,.,TRBJ2-5,TGTGCCAGCACCAAGGGACAACAAGAGACCCAGTACTTC,CASTKGQQETQYF
TRBV3-1/TRBV3-2,TRBD1,.,TRBJ1-1,TGTGCCAGCAGTCTTGACAGGGGGCAAACTGAAGCTTTCTTT,CASSLDRGQTEAFF
TRBV2,TRBD1,.,TRBJ1-4,TGTGCCAACTCGGGACAGGGAAGGGAAAAACTGTTTTTT,CANSGQGREKLFF
TRBV2,.,.,TRBJ2-7,TGTGCCAGCAGCCCTCCCCTCGGCGAGCAGTACTTC,CASSPPLGEQYF
TRBV30,TRBD2,.,TRBJ2-1,TGTGCCTGGGTGGGACTAGCGGAGCAGTTCTTC,CAWVGLAEQFF
TRBV19,TRBD2,.,TRBJ2-1,TGTGCCAGTAGTATAGGCGTTAGCGGGAGGGCCAAAATTAGCAATGAGCAGTTCTTC,CASSIGVSGRAKISNEQFF
TRBV19,TRBD2,.,TRBJ2-2,TGTGCCAGTAGTCCCGGGACTAGCGGGAGGTCCCGGTACACCGGGGAGCTGTTTTTT,CASSPGTSGRSRYTGELFF
TRBV5-1,.,.,TRBJ1-3,TGCGCCAGCAGCTTGCTACCCTCTGGAAACACCATATATTTT,CASSLLPSGNTIYF
TRBV19,.,.,TRBJ1-2,TGTGCCAGTAGCACAGAGTGGGGAGCTAACTATGGCTACACCTTC,CASSTEWGANYGYTF
TRBV3-1/TRBV3-2,.,.,TRBJ1-1,TGTGCCAGCAAGTCTAGTTACCAGGGGAGAACTGAAGCTTTCTTT,CASKSSYQGRTEAFF
TRBV12-3/TRBV12-4,TRBD1,.,TRBJ1-1,TGTGCCAGCAGTACACGCGGACAGGGTGAAGCTTTCTTT,CASSTRGQGEAFF
TRBV12-3/TRBV12-4,.,once,TRBJ2-7,TGTGCCAGCAGGCGGGAATACGAGCAGTACTTC,CASRREYEQYF
TRBV12-5,TRBD1,.,TRBJ1-2,TGTGCTAGTGGTTTCTCTAATGGACAGGGGGGCTACACCTTC,CASGFSNGQGGYTF
TRBV7-3,TRBD2,once,TRBJ2-1,TGTGCCAGCAGCTCGACTAGCGGCCCGGGGAATGAGCAGTTCTTC,CASSSTSGPGNEQFF
TRBV28,.,.,TRBJ2-1,TGTGCCAGCAGTTTAACAGGCAGTGTGTTCTTC,CASSLTGSVFF
TRBV7-9,.,.,TRBJ1-1,TGTGCCAGCAGCCAGGGGTCCACTACCGTAAAGGGCACTGAAGCTTTCTTT,CASSQGSTTVKGTEAFF
TRBV5-1,.,few,TRBJ1-6,TGCGCCAGCAGCCCCTCCCCCGGGGTAGACTCACCCCTCCACTTT,CASSPSPGVDSPLHF
TRBV7-9,.,.,TRBJ1-1,TGTGCCAGCAGCATCTACCCTAACACTGAAGCTTTCTTT,CASSIYPNTEAFF
TRBV4-2,TRBD2,.,TRBJ2-7,TGTGCCAGCAGCCAAGTCGGTGCGGGGGGGCGATACGAGCAGTACTTC,CASSQVGAGGRYEQYF
TRBV11-2,.,once,TRBJ1-1,TGTGCCAGCAGCTTAGAGTGGCAGAACACTGAAGCTTTCTTT,CASSLEWQNTEAFF
TRBV19,.,.,TRBJ2-1,TGTGCCAGTAGTATAGCTATATACAATGAGCAGTTCTTC,CASSIAIYNEQFF
TRBV24-1,TRBD1,.,TRBJ2-1,TGTGCCACCAGTGAAGCAAGGGGACAGGGTATGAATGAGCAGTTCTTC,CATSEARGQGMNEQFF
TRBV6-2/TRBV6-3,.,.,TRBJ1-5,TGTGCCAGCAGCCCTACTGGTAATCAGCCCCAGCATTTT,CASSPTGNQPQHF
TRBV11-1,TRBD2,.,TRBJ2-1,TGTGCCAGCAGCTTAGCACGCGGGAGGTCCTACAATGAGCAGTTCTTC,CASSLARGRSYNEQFF
TRBV29-1,TRBD1,.,TRBJ2-4,TGCAGCGCTGGGACAGGGTGGAACATTCAGTACTTC,CSAGTGWNIQYF
TRBV2,.,.,TRBJ2-6,TGTGCCAGCAGTGAGATTTTAGCGTCTGGGGCCAACGTCCTGACTTTC,CASSEILASGANVLTF
TRBV7-6,TRBD1,.,TRBJ2-7,TGTGCCAGCAGCCTATCCGGGACAGGGATGTACGAGCAGTACTTC,CASSLSGTGMYEQYF
TRBV5-1,.,once,TRBJ1-1,TGCGCCAGCAGCCCGGGACACTTCGGCAACACTGAAGCTTTCTTT,CASSPGHFGNTEAFF
TRBV4-1,TRBD2,.,TRBJ2-3,TGCGCCAGCAGCTCCAACCCAGGGGCCAGCGGGGGGATCGCAGATACGCAGTATTTT,CASSSNPGASGGIADTQYF
TRBV7-9,TRBD1,.,TRBJ1-3,TGTGCCAGCAGTCCAACAGGGGTTGGAAACACCATATATTTT,CASSPTGVGNTIYF
TRBV11-2,.,few,TRBJ1-2,TGTGCCAGCACCAGGGGTCTTTCTAACTATGGCTACACCTTC,CASTRGLSNYGYTF
TRBV20-1,TRBD2,.,TRBJ2-5,TGCAGTGCTAGTTATGAGGGGAGGGCGGAGACCCAGTACTTC,CSASYEGRAETQYF
TRBV2,TRBD1,once,TRBJ1-2,TGTGCCAGCAGTGGACAGGGGGCGAGGGGCTACACCTTC,CASSGQGARGYTF
TRBV24-1,TRBD2,.,TRBJ2-1,TGTGCCACCAGTGATTTGCGGGCTAGCGGGAGTGGGAATGAGCAGTTCTTC,CATSDLRASGSGNEQFF
TRBV7-2,.,.,TRBJ1-1,TGTGCCAGCAGCAGACAGCTTTCCATGAACACTGAAGCTTTCTTT,CASSRQLSMNTEAFF
TRBV27,.,.,TRBJ1-1,TGTGCCAGCGCGACAGGTATGAACACTGAAGCTTTCTTT,CASATGMNTEAFF
TRBV2,TRBD2,once,TRBJ2-7,TGTGCCAGCAGTCCTCAGGGCGGGGGAACCTACGAGCAGTACTTC,CASSPQGGGTYEQYF
TRBV2,TRBD2,once,TRBJ2-7,TGTGCCAGCAGTGAAAGTAGCGGGGCGTACGAGCAGTACTTC,CASSESSGAYEQYF
TRBV5-4,.,.,TRBJ1-2,TGTGCCAGCAGCTTGGACGGGAACTATGGCTACACCTTC,CASSLDGNYGYTF
TRBV19,TRBD2,.,TRBJ2-7,TGTGCCAGTAGTGTTCTAGCGGGGTCCTCCTACGAGCAGTACTTC,CASSVLAGSSYEQYF
TRBV4-2,.,.,TRBJ2-1,TGTGCCAGCAGCCCCCAACACCGGGACAACCTGTACAATGAGCAGTTCTTC,CASSPQHRDNLYNEQFF
TRBV4-1,.,.,TRBJ2-2,TGCGCCAGCAGCCAACGCCGGGACTGGTCGAAGGGGGAGCTGTTTTTT,CASSQRRDWSKGELFF
TRBV12-5,.,.,TRBJ1-2,TGTGCTAGTGCAACGGGTCCTCTTAACTATGGCTACACCTTC,CASATGPLNYGYTF
TRBV4-2,.,.,TRBJ1-4,TGTGCCAGCAGCCAAGATACGGCAGGGCTATTGTTTTTT,CASSQDTAGLLFF
TRBV24-1,.,.,TRBJ2-3,TGTGCCACCAGTGATTCAACCAGGTCCACAGATACGCAGTATTTT,CATSDSTRSTDTQYF